These 17 T cell receptor beta chains were sequenced from one sample in a study of PD-L1 blockade in urothelial cancer. Assay: immunoSEQ multiplex PCR; the TCRdb copy retains only in-frame clones and omits some. The sample carries around 53,000 clones, roughly 88% recorded once. Described time point: peripheral blood 6 weeks after treatment start. Sequencing was performed on PBMCs, taken around atezolizumab (anti-PD-L1) treatment. The receptors originated from a man aged 45-65 years with urothelial cancer.

The gene calls are TRBV2 and TRBJ1-5; D unclear. Germline CDR1 is SNHLY and CDR2 is FYNNEI. The CDR3 is 16 amino acids. V was trimmed by 6 bases and J by 0 bases, leaving 15 bases between them. The CDR3 region has the DNA TGTGCCAGCAGACAGCGGTTCCTTGCTAGCAATCAGCCCCAGCATTTT. As protein: CASRQRFLASNQPQHF.

The rearrangement links TRBV19 to TRBJ2-3; weak D call: TRBD1 (7 bases). V lost 3 bases and J 3 bases, leaving 13 bases between the germline ends. The CDR3 extends over 15 amino acids. Germline V CDR1 and CDR2: LNHDA, SQIVND (reference sequence). CDR3 amino acids: CASSMAGQKTDTQYF. The CDR3 DNA follows: TGTGCCAGTAGTATGGCGGGACAGAAAACAGATACGCAGTATTTT.

This rearrangement joins TRBV7-2 to TRBJ2-7; 7 bases align to TRBD2. This CDR3 is 15 amino acids long. Germline CDR1 is SGHTA and CDR2 is FQGNSA. The trim removed 5 bases at V and 3 bases at J, leaving 10 bases unmatched. The CDR3 nucleotides are TGTGCCAGCAGCCCTCAGTGGGCTAGCGGCTACGAGCAGTACTTC. It encodes CASSPQWASGYEQYF.

This chain joins TRBV6-5 and TRBJ2-5; no reliable D call. Per germline, CDR1 MNHEY and CDR2 SVGAGI. Trimming stripped 6 bases from V and 1 base from J, with 12 bases between. The CDR3 loop spans 14 amino acids. The DNA of the CDR3 is TGTGCCAGCAGGCTTAGCTCGGGCCAAGAGACCCAGTACTTC. Translation: CASRLSSGQETQYF.

This clone was observed a single time. The chain is built from TRBV7-8 and TRBJ1-2, with D uncertain. The CDR3 is made up of 12 amino acids. CDR1 SGHVS and CDR2 FQNEAQ come from the germline V gene. The V gene lost 0 bases and the J gene lost 6 bases, with 5 bases spanning the gap. Written as DNA, the CDR3 is TGTGCCAGCAGCTTAGCGAGGGATGGCTACACCTTC. This sequence encodes CASSLARDGYTF.

The J gene is TRBJ1-1, the V gene TRBV30; D uncertain. CDR3 length equals 12 residues. Per germline, CDR1 GTSNPN and CDR2 SVGIG (reference sequence). Trimming pared 3 bases from V and 3 bases from J, leaving 8 bases between. The CDR3 here is CAWSTPDTEAFF. For the CDR3, the DNA is TGTGCCTGGAGCACACCTGACACTGAAGCTTTCTTT.

This clone was recorded once. The rearrangement links TRBV29-1 to TRBJ2-6; maybe TRBD2 (6 bases). Germline V gene sequence: CDR1 SQVTM, CDR2 ANQGSEA. V was trimmed by 4 bases and J by 2 bases, leaving 9 bases between them. The CDR3 runs to 14 residues. CDR3 amino acids: CSVGWGAGANVLTF. The CDR3 coding sequence is TGCAGCGTTGGTTGGGGGGCTGGGGCCAACGTCCTGACTTTC. Supplemented by reference TRBV29-1 and TRBJ2-6, the full variable domain reads SAVISQKPSRDICQRGTSLTIQCQVDSQVTMMFWYRQQPGQSLTLIATANQGSEATYESGFVIDKFPISRPNLTFSTLTVSNMSPEDSSIYLCSVGWGAGANVLTFGAGSRLTVL.

This clone has a single count. The chain employs TRBV11-2 and TRBJ2-7; 12 bases line up with TRBD2. This CDR3 is 14 amino acids long. CDR1 and CDR2 (germline): SGHAT, FQNNGV. Trimming cost V 6 bases and J 4 bases; bases outside gene matches: 4. CDR3 DNA: TGTGCCAGCAGTCCACTAGCGGGAGGATACGAGCAGTACTTC. It encodes CASSPLAGGYEQYF. Using reference TRBV11-2 and TRBJ2-7 for the parts outside the CDR3, the full variable domain is EAGVAQSPRYKIIEKRQSVAFWCNPISGHATLYWYQQILGQGPKLLIQFQNNGVVDDSQLPKDRFSAERLKGVDSTLKIQPAKLEDSAVYLCASSPLAGGYEQYFGPGTRLTVT.

The V and J genes are TRBV7-9 and TRBJ1-1; D not resolved. The ends were cut back, 11 bases at V and 4 bases at J, with 11 bases in the middle. Germline V gives CDR1 SEHNR, CDR2 FQNEAQ (reference sequence). The CDR3 loop spans 11 amino acids. Here the CDR3 DNA reads TGTGCCCTCATAACGGGCACTGAAGCTTTCTTT. Translating gives CALITGTEAFF.

This chain links TRBV7-8 with TRBJ1-5; D unclear. CDR1 is SGHVS, CDR2 FQNEAQ, per germline. This CDR3 contains 13 residues. The V end was cut by 1 base, the J end by 6 bases, with 7 bases between. The CDR3 region is CASSLERVQPQHF. Written as DNA, the CDR3 is TGTGCCAGCAGCTTAGAACGGGTTCAGCCCCAGCATTTT.

The rearrangement links TRBV5-1 to TRBJ2-1; a possible D gene is TRBD1 (5 bases). This CDR3 is 12 amino acids long. Germline CDR1 is SGHRS and CDR2 is YFSETQ. Trimming stripped 3 bases from V and 8 bases from J, with 9 bases between. The CDR3 DNA reads TGCGCCAGCAGCTCAGGGTACGATGAGCAGTTCTTC. Translation gives CASSSGYDEQFF.

The chain carries TRBV7-3 and TRBJ2-5; 9 bases line up with TRBD2. With V trimmed by 2 bases and J by 2 bases, 6 bases remained unmatched. Germline assignment: CDR1 SGHTA and CDR2 FQGTGA. The CDR3 has 16 residues. The CDR3 loop is CASSLGLAGGQETQYF. The CDR3 nucleotides read TGTGCCAGCAGCTTAGGGCTTGCGGGGGGGCAAGAGACCCAGTACTTC.

The V call is TRBV5-1, the J call TRBJ2-1; TRBD2 matches at 11 bases. The V gene's germline CDR1 is SGHRS and CDR2 YFSETQ. The V and J ends lost 0 bases and 7 bases, in that order; junction bases with no gene match: 6. The CDR3 is 16 amino acids. The CDR3 DNA reads as TGCGCCAGCAGCTTGGGAGGTAGCGGGGGGGGGAATGAGCAGTTCTTC. Protein product: CASSLGGSGGGNEQFF.

The genes are TRBV5-1 and TRBJ2-7; D remains ambiguous. With 5 bases removed from V and 0 bases from J, the gap between germline ends came to 15 bases. The germline V gene has CDR1 SGHRS and CDR2 YFSETQ. The CDR3 has 15 residues. The DNA of the CDR3 is TGCGCCAGCAGTCCTGTCAGGCTTCCCTCCTACGAGCAGTACTTC. It translates to CASSPVRLPSYEQYF.

The CDR3 region has the DNA TGTGCCAGCTCACCGCGAGGGGGCGCGGATGAAAAACTGTTTTTT. The encoded protein is CASSPRGGADEKLFF. The chain has TRBV18 and TRBJ1-4, with TRBD1 matching 7 bases. Germline V gene data show CDR1 as KGHSH and CDR2 as LQKENI. The CDR3 is 15 amino acids. The V gene end was trimmed by 3 bases and the J gene end by 6 bases; junction bases not matched to a gene: 7.

This clone appeared once. J is TRBJ2-5 and V is TRBV1; TRBD2 is taken as the D call from the table, unchecked against the DNA. TRBV1 is assigned pseudogene status. CDR3 length: 16 amino acids. The CDR3 DNA sequence: TGCACCAGCAGCCAAGCTAGCGGGGGGGCGGGAGAGACCCAGTACTTC. This gives the protein CTSSQASGGAGETQYF.

The V and J genes are TRBV6-1 and TRBJ2-3; 12 bases are a match to TRBD2. This CDR3 region has 15 residues. With V trimmed by 4 bases and J by 2 bases, 1 base remained unmatched. Germline CDR1 MNHNS, CDR2 SASEGT. CDR3 in DNA: TGTGCCAGCAGTGGACTAGCGGGAGCCACAGATACGCAGTATTTT. It translates to CASSGLAGATDTQYF.